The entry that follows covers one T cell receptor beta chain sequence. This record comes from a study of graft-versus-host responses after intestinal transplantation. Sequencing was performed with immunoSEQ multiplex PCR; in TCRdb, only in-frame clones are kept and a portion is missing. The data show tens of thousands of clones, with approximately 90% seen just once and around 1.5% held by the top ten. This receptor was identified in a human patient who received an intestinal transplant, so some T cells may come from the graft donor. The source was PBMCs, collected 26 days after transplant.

CDR3 sequence (DNA): TGCGCCAGCAGCCAAGATCGGGGGGACACTGAAGCTTTCTTT. Translation: CASSQDRGDTEAFF. The V call is TRBV4-3, the J call TRBJ1-1; D might be TRBD1 (5 bases). This CDR3 contains 14 residues. Germline assignment: CDR1 LGHNA and CDR2 YSLEER. V was shortened by 0 bases and J by 3 bases, with 8 bases between the two germline ends.